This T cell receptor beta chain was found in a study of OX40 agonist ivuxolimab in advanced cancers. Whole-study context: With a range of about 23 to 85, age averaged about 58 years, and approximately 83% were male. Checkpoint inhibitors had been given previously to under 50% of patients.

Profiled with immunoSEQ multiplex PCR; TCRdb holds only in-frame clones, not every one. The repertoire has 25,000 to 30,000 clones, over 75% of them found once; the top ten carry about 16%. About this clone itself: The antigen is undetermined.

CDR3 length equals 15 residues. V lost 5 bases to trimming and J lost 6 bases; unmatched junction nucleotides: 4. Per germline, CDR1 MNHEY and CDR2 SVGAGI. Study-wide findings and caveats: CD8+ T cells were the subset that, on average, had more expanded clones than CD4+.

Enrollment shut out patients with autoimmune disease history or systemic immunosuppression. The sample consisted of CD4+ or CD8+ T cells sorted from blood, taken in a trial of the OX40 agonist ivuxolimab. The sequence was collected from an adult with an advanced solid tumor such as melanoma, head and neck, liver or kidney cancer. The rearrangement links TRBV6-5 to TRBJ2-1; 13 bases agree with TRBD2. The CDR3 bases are TGTGCCAGCAGTCGGCGACTAGCGGGAGGCAATGAGCAGTTCTTC. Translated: CASSRRLAGGNEQFF.